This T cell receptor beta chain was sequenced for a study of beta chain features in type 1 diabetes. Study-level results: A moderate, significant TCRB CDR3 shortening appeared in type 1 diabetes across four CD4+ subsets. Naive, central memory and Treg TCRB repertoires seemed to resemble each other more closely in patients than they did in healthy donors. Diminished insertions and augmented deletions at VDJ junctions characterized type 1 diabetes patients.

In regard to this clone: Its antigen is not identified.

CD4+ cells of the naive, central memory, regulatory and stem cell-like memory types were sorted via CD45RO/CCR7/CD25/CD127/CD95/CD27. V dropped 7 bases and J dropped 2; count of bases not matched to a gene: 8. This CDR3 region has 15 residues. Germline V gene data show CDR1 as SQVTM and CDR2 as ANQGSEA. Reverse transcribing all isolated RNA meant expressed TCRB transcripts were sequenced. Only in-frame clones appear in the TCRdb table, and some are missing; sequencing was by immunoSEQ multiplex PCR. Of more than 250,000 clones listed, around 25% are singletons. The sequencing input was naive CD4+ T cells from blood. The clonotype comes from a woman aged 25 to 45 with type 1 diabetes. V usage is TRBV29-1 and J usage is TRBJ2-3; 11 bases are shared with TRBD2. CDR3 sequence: CSAPGTSGVTDTQYF. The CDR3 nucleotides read TGCAGCGCCCCCGGGACTAGCGGTGTCACAGATACGCAGTATTTT.